The clone carrying this T cell receptor (beta chain) was seen more than once but under ten times. Other nucleotide sequences from this sample produce the same CDR3. This record comes from a study of blood T cell repertoires in COVID-19. The V and J ends lost 2 bases and 4 bases respectively, with 8 bases between them. The CDR3 is made up of 13 amino acids. Assay used: immunoSEQ multiplex PCR; TCRdb lists only in-frame clones, some missing. Found here are a few hundred thousand clones, around 84% of them singletons; the top ten hold roughly 4.2%. The genes are TRBV12-3 or TRBV12-4 and TRBJ1-1; a possible D gene is TRBD1 (5 bases). Source material: peripheral blood. The clonotype comes from a man aged 50 to 59 with acute or convalescent COVID-19. This chain's CDR3 is CASSLRGGTEAFF. DNA for the CDR3: TGTGCCAGCAGTTTAAGGGGCGGCACTGAAGCTTTCTTT.